This TCR beta chain was recovered during a study of Ad26.COV2.S vaccination and SARS-CoV-2 variants. Study-level information: Dosing was one shot or two shots 56 days apart.

The repertoire was sequenced with immunoSEQ multiplex PCR; TCRdb's copy has only in-frame clones and lacks some. The sample yields about 330,000 clones, about nine tenths seen once. This CDR3 spans 17 amino acids. From germline, CDR1 is MDHEN and CDR2 SYDVKM. J was trimmed by 8 bases and V by 2 bases; bases with no gene match: 15. This clone was seen just once. As to treatment: 15 to 20 received Ad26.COV2.S at low or high dose, single or two shots; about 5 received placebo; per-sample allocation not given. Collection of the samples took place on day 63 after the first injection of vaccine or placebo. This person who donated was an adult of 18-55 years in Boston. An Ad26 vector that expressed Wuhan-strain SARS-CoV-2 spike constituted the vaccine.

The sequencing used peripheral blood, collected in a trial of Ad26.COV2.S vaccine versus placebo. J is TRBJ1-2 and V is TRBV28; 9 nucleotides agree with TRBD1. This clonotype originated in a person between 18 and 60 years old who received the Ad26.COV2.S COVID-19 vaccine or a placebo. For the CDR3, the DNA is TGTGCCAGCAGTTTAACCTTAGGGACAGGGCTAGGAATGGGCTACACCTTC. Translating gives CASSLTLGTGLGMGYTF.